This is a list of T cell receptor beta chains from one sample in a study of cytomegalovirus exposure and HLA in healthy donors. The data were produced by immunoSEQ multiplex PCR, yet TCRdb's version contains in-frame clones alone and is incomplete. The table records about 210,000 clones, roughly 77% of them present only once. What was sequenced was PBMCs. All receptors derive from a man aged 35 to 55 in good health and CMV-seropositive. CDR3s leave out the opening cysteine and the closing phenylalanine or tryptophan. A D gene is named only where the DNA matches it firmly. Clone size is not always given. Where it is, it says once, few, many or a class for expanded clones.

clone_size d_call v_call cdr3_length cdr3_aa
NA NA TRBV6-5 12 ASSYGPNTGELF
NA TRBD1 TRBV6-1 13 ASSVPGQGQETQY
NA NA TRBV6-6 12 ASSYRGSGAEAF
once TRBD1 TRBV10-3 11 AIMTGTDGEQY
NA TRBD2 TRBV19 14 ASSLLAGEGLDTQY
NA NA TRBV4-3 12 ASSQAQGRNGYT
NA TRBD2 TRBV11-3 14 ASSLGLAGTPDTQY
NA TRBD2 TRBV28 13 ASSRGAGVHNEQF
NA TRBD1 TRBV7-2 13 ASSQWTGTGNTIY
NA NA TRBV18 13 ASSRPGQSNEKLF
few TRBD1 TRBV9 13 ASSVGQGTDTEAF
once NA TRBV4-1 13 ASSPSGHPNLPQY
NA NA TRBV19 11 ASSIQRDQPQH
few TRBD2 TRBV4-1 14 ASSQEVAGDAYEQY
NA NA TRBV6-6 12 ASSYGLYSYEQY
NA TRBD2 TRBV9 14 ASSVGTSGSSDTQY
NA NA TRBV5-4 11 ASSATGVNEQF
once TRBD2 TRBV27 19 ASSPLVKRESTPVSYNEQF
NA NA TRBV6-5 13 ASSSRDLAKNIQY
NA NA TRBV29-1 12 SVDGLTRGTEAF
NA TRBD2 TRBV4-3 16 ASSQEYPGLAGIYEQY
NA TRBD1 TRBV5-1 13 ASSPGQGGNTEAF
NA TRBD1 TRBV6-4 12 ASSDPRGPYEQY
NA TRBD2 TRBV29-1 12 SVEFSGRFNEQF
few TRBD2 TRBV18 14 ASSPPGTSGTYEQY
NA TRBD2 TRBV6-5 14 ASSYPTSGGGETQY
few NA TRBV10-3 12 AISEQGPNQPQH
NA NA TRBV5-6 14 ASSRAGGAVSRELF